The next 13 T cell receptor beta chains were all read from a single sample in a study of STAT5B mutations in CD4+ large granular lymphocyte leukemia. Measured with immunoSEQ multiplex PCR; TCRdb has only the in-frame clones, and not every one. Among more than 30,000 clones, roughly 65% were seen once, and the ten largest hold 2.5% to 3%. Sequenced input: CD4+ T cells from blood buffy coats. Source of these receptors: a human donor in good health.

V is TRBV19 and J is TRBJ2-2; D not certain. Germline CDR1 reads LNHDA; CDR2 reads SQIVND (reference sequence). The CDR3 is made up of 14 amino acids. Trimming pared 7 bases from V and 4 bases from J, leaving 13 bases between. CDR3 nucleotide sequence: TGTGCCAGTATAAGGGCCCCGGGCACCGGGGAGCTGTTTTTT. It is translated as CASIRAPGTGELFF.

The chain links TRBV19 to TRBJ1-5; perhaps TRBD1 as D (5 bases). CDR3 length: 13 amino acids. Germline assignment: CDR1 LNHDA and CDR2 SQIVND (reference sequence). The ends were cut back, 5 bases at V and 7 bases at J, with 12 bases in the middle. The CDR3 nucleotides read TGTGCCAGTAGTGCAGACAGAGACCAGCCCCAGCATTTT. Protein product: CASSADRDQPQHF.

This chain uses TRBV5-1 with TRBJ2-1, with 14 bases matching TRBD2. V was pared by 4 bases and J by 7 bases, with 7 bases of the junction left unmatched. CDR1 is SGHRS, CDR2 YFSETQ, per germline. The CDR3 spans 16 residues. CDR3 bases: TGCGCCAGCAGCCCCTGGACTAGCGGGGGGACGAATGAGCAGTTCTTC. Amino acid sequence: CASSPWTSGGTNEQFF.

The chain couples TRBV7-2 to TRBJ2-5; 13 bases are shared with TRBD2. CDR1 is SGHTA, CDR2 FQGNSA, per germline. V lost 6 bases to trimming and J lost 5 bases; unmatched junction nucleotides: 6. The CDR3 totals 15 residues. Here the CDR3 DNA reads TGTGCCAGCAGGAGGACTAGCGGGGGAGGGGAGACCCAGTACTTC. It yields the protein CASRRTSGGGETQYF.

V is TRBV30 and J is TRBJ1-5; possibly TRBD1 for D (6 bases). Germline CDR1 and CDR2: GTSNPN and SVGIG (reference sequence). Trimming removed 1 base from V and 2 bases from J, with 6 bases in between. This CDR3 comprises 13 residues. The CDR3 spells CAWSGQGNQPQHF. As DNA, the CDR3 is TGTGCCTGGAGTGGACAGGGCAATCAGCCCCAGCATTTT.

The rearrangement joins TRBV9 to TRBJ1-3; D is unresolved. The V end lost 0 bases, the J end lost 6 bases, and 7 bases lay between the germline ends. CDR1 and CDR2 from the germline V gene are SGDLS and YYNGEE. The CDR3 sequence is 13 residues long. CDR3 loop: CASSVGAKNTIYF. Here the CDR3 DNA reads TGTGCCAGCAGCGTAGGAGCGAAAAACACCATATATTTT.

This clone was found a few times. This sequence joins TRBV19 and TRBJ1-6; weak D call: TRBD1 (6 bases). This CDR3 is built from 14 residues. CDR1 and CDR2 from the germline V gene are LNHDA and SQIVND (reference sequence). V was trimmed by 6 bases and J by 4 bases, leaving 10 bases between them. The CDR3 DNA reads as TGTGCCAGTAGAGGGGGTTTTTATAATTCACCCCTCCACTTT. This encodes CASRGGFYNSPLHF.

This clone has only a few counts. The rearrangement joins TRBV10-1 to TRBJ2-7; the match to TRBD1 covers 8 bases. CDR1 WNHNN and CDR2 SYGVQD come from the germline V gene (reference sequence). The ends lost 3 bases at V and 2 bases at J; junction bases unmatched: 3. This CDR3 contains 14 residues. CDR3 residues: CASSDGTGTYEQYF. DNA for the CDR3: TGCGCCAGCAGTGATGGGACAGGTACCTACGAGCAGTACTTC.

The CDR3 DNA is TGTGCCAGCAGTGTCCGCCGGTCCGGGGGCGATGAGCAGTTCTTC. Translation: CASSVRRSGGDEQFF. The chain couples TRBV2 to TRBJ2-1; the D call may be TRBD1 or TRBD2 (6 bases each). Trimming left V 4 bases short and J 8 bases short, with 18 bases between. CDR3 length: 15 residues. CDR1 SNHLY and CDR2 FYNNEI come from the germline V gene.

This rearrangement joins TRBV6-5 to TRBJ2-1, with 8 positions matching TRBD2. Germline trimming cut 0 bases from V and 7 bases from J; bases unmatched to any gene: 8. The length of the CDR3 is 16 residues. Germline CDR1 MNHEY, CDR2 SVGAGI. CDR3: CASSYSTGGAWNEQFF. Written as DNA, the CDR3 is TGTGCCAGCAGTTACTCTACCGGGGGGGCTTGGAATGAGCAGTTCTTC.

V and J are TRBV15 and TRBJ2-5, with 13 nucleotides matching TRBD2. The germline gives CDR1 LNHNV, CDR2 YYDKDF (reference sequence). V lost 2 bases and J lost 4; bases outside the gene matches: 4. The CDR3 is made up of 16 amino acids. The CDR3, as DNA: TGTGCCACCAGCAGATCCGGACTAGCGGGGGCAGAGACCCAGTACTTC. Translation gives CATSRSGLAGAETQYF.

V gene TRBV30 combines with J gene TRBJ1-2, with 9 nucleotides matching TRBD1. The CDR3 consists of 13 residues. The J segment lost 4 bases and the V segment lost 5 bases, leaving 5 bases of the junction unmatched. CDR1 and CDR2 from the germline V gene are GTSNPN and SVGIG (reference sequence). The CDR3: CAWGQGPFYGYTF. The CDR3 region has the DNA TGTGCCTGGGGACAGGGGCCATTCTATGGCTACACCTTC.

The table lists this clone with a few counts. The V gene is TRBV19, the J gene TRBJ2-7; TRBD1 agrees at 10 bases. V dropped 4 bases and J dropped 3; count of bases not matched to a gene: 6. The CDR3 consists of 15 residues. Germline loops: CDR1 LNHDA, CDR2 SQIVND (reference sequence). This CDR3 is CASSTFRDRGYEQYF. The CDR3 DNA reads as TGTGCCAGTAGTACGTTTCGGGACAGGGGCTACGAGCAGTACTTC.